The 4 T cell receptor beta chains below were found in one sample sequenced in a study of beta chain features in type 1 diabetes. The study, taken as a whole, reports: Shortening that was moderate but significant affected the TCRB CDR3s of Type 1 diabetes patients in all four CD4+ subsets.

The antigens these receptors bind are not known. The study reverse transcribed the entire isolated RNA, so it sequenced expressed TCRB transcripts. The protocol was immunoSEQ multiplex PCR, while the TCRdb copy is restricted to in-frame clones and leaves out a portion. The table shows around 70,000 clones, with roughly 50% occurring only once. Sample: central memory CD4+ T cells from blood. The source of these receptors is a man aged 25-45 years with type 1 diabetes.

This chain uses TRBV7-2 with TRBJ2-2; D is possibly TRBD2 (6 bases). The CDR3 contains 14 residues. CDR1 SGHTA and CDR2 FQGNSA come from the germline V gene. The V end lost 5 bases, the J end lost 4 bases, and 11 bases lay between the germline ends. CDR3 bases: TGTGCCAGCAGCAGACTAGTGCCCACCGGGGAGCTGTTTTTT. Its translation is CASSRLVPTGELFF. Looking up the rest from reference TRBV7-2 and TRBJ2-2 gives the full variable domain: GAGVSQSPSNKVTEKGKDVELRCDPISGHTALYWYRQSLGQGLEFLIYFQGNSAPDKSGLPSDRFSAERTGGSVSTLTIQRTQQEDSAVYLCASSRLVPTGELFFGEGSRLTVL.

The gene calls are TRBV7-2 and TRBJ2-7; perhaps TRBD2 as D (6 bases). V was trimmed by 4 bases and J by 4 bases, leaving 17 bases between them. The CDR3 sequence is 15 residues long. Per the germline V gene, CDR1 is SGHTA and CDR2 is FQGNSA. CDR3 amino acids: CASSSGTLRGYEQYF. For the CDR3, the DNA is TGTGCCAGCAGCTCAGGGACTCTCCGAGGGTACGAGCAGTACTTC.

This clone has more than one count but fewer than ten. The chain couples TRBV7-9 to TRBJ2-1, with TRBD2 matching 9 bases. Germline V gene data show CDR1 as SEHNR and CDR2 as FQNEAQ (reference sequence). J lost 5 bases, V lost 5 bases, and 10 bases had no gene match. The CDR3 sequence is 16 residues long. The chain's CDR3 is CASSPSRAGGHNEQFF. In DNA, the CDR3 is TGTGCCAGCAGCCCCTCGCGAGCGGGAGGCCACAATGAGCAGTTCTTC. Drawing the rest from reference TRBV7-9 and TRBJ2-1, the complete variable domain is DTGVSQNPRHKITKRGQNVTFRCDPISEHNRLYWYRQTLGQGPEFLTYFQNEAQLEKSRLLSDRFSAERPKGSFSTLEIQRTEQGDSAMYLCASSPSRAGGHNEQFFGPGTRLTVL.

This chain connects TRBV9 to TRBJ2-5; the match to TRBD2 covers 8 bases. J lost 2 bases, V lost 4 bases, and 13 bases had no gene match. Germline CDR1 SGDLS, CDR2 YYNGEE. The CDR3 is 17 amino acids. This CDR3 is CASSPIGAAGGQETQYF. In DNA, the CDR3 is TGTGCCAGCAGCCCTATCGGGGCCGCGGGGGGACAAGAGACCCAGTACTTC.